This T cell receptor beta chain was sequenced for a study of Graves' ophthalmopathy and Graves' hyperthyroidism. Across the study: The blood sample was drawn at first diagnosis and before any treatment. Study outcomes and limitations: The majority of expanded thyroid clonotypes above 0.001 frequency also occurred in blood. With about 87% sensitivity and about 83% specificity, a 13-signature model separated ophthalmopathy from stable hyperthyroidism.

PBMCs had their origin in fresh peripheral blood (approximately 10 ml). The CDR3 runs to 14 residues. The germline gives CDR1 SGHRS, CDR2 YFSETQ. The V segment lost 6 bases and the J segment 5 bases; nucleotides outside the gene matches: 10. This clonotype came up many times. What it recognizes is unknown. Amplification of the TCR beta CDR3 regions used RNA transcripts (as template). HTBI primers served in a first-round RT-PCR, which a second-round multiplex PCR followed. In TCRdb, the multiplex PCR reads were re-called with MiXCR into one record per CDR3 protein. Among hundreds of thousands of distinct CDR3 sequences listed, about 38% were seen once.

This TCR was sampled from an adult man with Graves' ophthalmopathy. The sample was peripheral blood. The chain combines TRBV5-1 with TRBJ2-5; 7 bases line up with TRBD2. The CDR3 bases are TGCGCCAGCACTAGCGGAATGGAGGGGGAGACCCAGTACTTC. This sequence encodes CASTSGMEGETQYF.